The 24 T cell receptor beta chains reported below all come from one sample, sequenced in a study of control samples from healthy donors and cancer patients. This table comes from immunoSEQ multiplex PCR, and its TCRdb copy is limited to in-frame clones, with some not included. The top ten clones hold about 2.9% of a sample with roughly 95,000 clones, 92% of them seen once. Sample: blood. Receptor source: a human donor in good health. The donor label of this sample is uncertain.

The V and J genes are TRBV14 and TRBJ1-6, with 9 bases that match TRBD1. After removal of 1 base from V and 2 bases from J, the junction contained 3 bases not matched to a gene. Germline values: CDR1 SGHDN, CDR2 FVKESK. The CDR3 totals 17 residues. CDR3: CASSQAGTGTYNSPLHF. For the CDR3, the DNA is TGTGCCAGCAGCCAAGCCGGGACAGGGACCTATAATTCACCCCTCCACTTT.

The chain carries TRBV10-3 and TRBJ1-4, with D perhaps matching TRBD1 (5 bases). Trimming left V 3 bases short and J 6 bases short, with 14 bases between. The CDR3 consists of 15 residues. The germline gives CDR1 ENHRY, CDR2 SYGVKD. The CDR3 here is CAISERGPIDEKLFF. CDR3 in DNA: TGTGCCATCAGTGAACGGGGCCCTATCGATGAAAAACTGTTTTTT.

The V and J genes are TRBV18 and TRBJ2-3, with 10 bases fitting TRBD2. This CDR3 is 16 amino acids long. V trimming: 2 bases; J trimming: 1 base; junction bases outside the gene matches: 3. Per germline, CDR1 KGHSH and CDR2 LQKENI. DNA for the CDR3: TGTGCCAGCTCACCAGGCAGCGGGGGGGGCACAGATACGCAGTATTTT. It encodes CASSPGSGGGTDTQYF. Full variable domain (outside the CDR3, taken from reference TRBV18 and TRBJ2-3): NAGVMQNPRHLVRRRGQEARLRCSPMKGHSHVYWYRQLPEEGLKFMVYLQKENIIDESGMPKERFSAEFPKEGPSILRIQQVVRGDSAAYFCASSPGSGGGTDTQYFGPGTRLTVL.

The V gene is TRBV6-5, the J gene TRBJ2-2, with D possibly being TRBD1 (6 bases). CDR1 is MNHEY, CDR2 SVGAGI, per germline. CDR3 size: 13 residues. Trimming took off 6 bases at V and 4 bases at J, with 9 bases between the two ends. As DNA, the CDR3 is TGTGCCAGCAGGAGGACAGCCACCGGGGAGCTGTTTTTT. Translating it yields CASRRTATGELFF.

The J gene is TRBJ2-5, the V gene TRBV6-2 or TRBV6-3, with D tentatively TRBD1 (5 bases). The CDR3 length is 15 residues. The V end was cut by 4 bases, the J end by 5 bases, with 17 bases between. CDR1 MNHEY and CDR2 SVGEGT come from the germline V gene. Here the CDR3 DNA reads TGTGCCAGCAGTTTCTCGCCGACAGTGGCTGAGACCCAGTACTTC. Its protein product is CASSFSPTVAETQYF.

The chain recombines TRBV3-1 (or the pseudogene TRBV3-2) with TRBJ1-4; no definite D call. Between the trimmed V and J ends, which lost 0 bases and 7 bases, there was a span of 15 bases. The CDR3 sequence is 16 residues long. Germline V gene sequence: CDR1 LGHDT, CDR2 YNNKEL (reference sequence). This chain's CDR3 is CASSQDLSFGIEKLFF. The CDR3 DNA reads as TGTGCCAGCAGCCAAGACCTGTCTTTCGGGATTGAAAAACTGTTTTTT.

The rearrangement joins TRBV3-1 (or the pseudogene TRBV3-2) to TRBJ2-7; D gene ambiguous. The germline V and J ends were trimmed by 2 bases and 4 bases, with 9 bases remaining between them. This CDR3 contains 13 residues. Germline V gene data show CDR1 as LGHDT and CDR2 as YNNKEL (reference sequence). The CDR3 nucleotides read TGTGCCAGCAGCCAAAACAGAAGGTACGAGCAGTACTTC. Amino acids: CASSQNRRYEQYF.

As for this clone: Sequence at one end of the junction differs from germline and may be a read error. V gene TRBV7-7 combines with J gene TRBJ1-1, with D unclear. The CDR3 extends over 17 amino acids. The germline gives CDR1 SSHAT, CDR2 FNYEAQ (reference sequence). The CDR3 sequence is CASSFATPVFGNTEAFF. Written as DNA, the CDR3 is TGTGCTAGCAGCTTCGCGACGCCGGTATTCGGGAACACTGAAGCTTTCTTT.

The chain links TRBV10-3 to TRBJ2-2, with D hard to call. CDR1 and CDR2 (germline): ENHRY, SYGVKD. The CDR3 is made up of 13 amino acids. Trimming removed 7 bases from V and 4 bases from J, with 10 bases in between. The chain's CDR3 is CAINGLPTGELFF. CDR3 nucleotides: TGTGCCATCAACGGTCTGCCCACCGGGGAGCTGTTTTTT.

The CDR3, as DNA: TGTGCCAGCAGCCAGCAAAAGAACAGGATCGGGCAACATTACGAGCAGTACTTC. As protein: CASSQQKNRIGQHYEQYF. The genes are TRBV4-2 and TRBJ2-7, with D maybe TRBD1 (5 bases). Germline CDR1 reads LGHNA; CDR2 reads YNFKEQ. The ends were cut back, 3 bases at V and 4 bases at J, with 25 bases in the middle. The CDR3 extends over 18 amino acids.

The chain is built from TRBV20-1 and TRBJ1-2; tentatively, D is TRBD1 (5 bases). Germline values: CDR1 DFQATT, CDR2 SNEGSKA (reference sequence). This CDR3 spans 14 amino acids. V was shortened by 3 bases and J by 1 base, with 12 bases between the two germline ends. The CDR3, as DNA: TGCAGTGCTAGTAGCGGACAAATTAACTATGGCTACACCTTC. It encodes CSASSGQINYGYTF.

The V call is TRBV27, the J call TRBJ1-3; 10 bases fit TRBD1. CDR1 MNHEY and CDR2 SMNVEV come from the germline V gene (reference sequence). The CDR3 has 17 amino acids. V gave up 4 bases and J gave up 0 bases; unmatched junction bases: 6. The CDR3 DNA is TGTGCCAGCAGTTCCGGACAGGGGGGCTTCTCTGGAAACACCATATATTTT. Protein product: CASSSGQGGFSGNTIYF.

This sequence joins TRBV19 and TRBJ2-7; D remains unclear. Looked up from germline, CDR1 is LNHDA and CDR2 is SQIVND (reference sequence). CDR3 size: 14 residues. The V and J ends lost 4 bases and 4 bases respectively, with 14 bases between them. Here the CDR3 DNA reads TGTGCCAGTAGTAACTTGGACGGCCCTTACGAGCAGTACTTC. Translated, it gives CASSNLDGPYEQYF.

The CDR3: CASSLGGDTEAFF. For the CDR3, the DNA is TGTGCCAGCAGCTTAGGAGGGGACACTGAAGCTTTCTTT. This sequence joins TRBV7-6 and TRBJ1-1; perhaps TRBD1 as D (5 bases). In germline, CDR1 is SGHVS, CDR2 FNYEAQ. The CDR3 runs 13 residues. The ends were cut back, 1 base at V and 3 bases at J, with 6 bases in the middle.

This chain joins TRBV19 and TRBJ1-5; D uncertain. Deletions cut 10 bases from V and 7 bases from J, with 14 bases between. Germline CDR1 LNHDA, CDR2 SQIVND (reference sequence). This CDR3 has 12 amino acids. The chain's CDR3 is CATDKAGQPQHF. The CDR3 DNA reads TGTGCCACCGACAAGGCAGGACAGCCCCAGCATTTT.

V gene TRBV19 combines with J gene TRBJ1-2, with 7 bases fitting TRBD1. The ends lost 5 bases at V and 5 bases at J; junction bases unmatched: 8. The CDR3 runs 14 residues. Germline V gene data show CDR1 as LNHDA and CDR2 as SQIVND (reference sequence). CDR3 bases: TGTGCCAGTAGTTTAGGACAGGTTCGTTATGGCTACACCTTC. It encodes CASSLGQVRYGYTF.

The chain couples TRBV7-2 to TRBJ2-2; D gene ambiguous. CDR3 length: 16 amino acids. The germline V and J ends were trimmed by 0 bases and 5 bases, with 13 bases remaining between them. CDR1 is SGHTA and CDR2 is FQGNSA in the germline V gene. As DNA, the CDR3 is TGTGCCAGCAGCTTAGCTAACCCCGGACCAACCGGGGAGCTGTTTTTT. Protein product: CASSLANPGPTGELFF.

V and J are TRBV19 and TRBJ1-1, with unresolved D. Germline-derived CDR1 and CDR2 are LNHDA and SQIVND (reference sequence). The length of the CDR3 is 13 residues. V lost 1 base and J 6 bases, leaving 9 bases between the germline ends. CDR3 DNA sequence: TGTGCCAGTAGTATAGGTCTTACAGCTGAAGCTTTCTTT. Translated: CASSIGLTAEAFF. Full variable domain (remainder filled in from reference TRBV19 and TRBJ1-1): DGGITQSPKYLFRKEGQNVTLSCEQNLNHDAMYWYRQDPGQGLRLIYYSQIVNDFQKGDIAEGYSVSREKKESFPLTVTSAQKNPTAFYLCASSIGLTAEAFFGQGTRLTVV.

The V call is TRBV7-8, the J call TRBJ1-4; D might be TRBD1 (5 bases). With 0 bases removed from V and 5 bases from J, the gap between germline ends came to 10 bases. The length of the CDR3 is 15 residues. Germline CDR1 SGHVS, CDR2 FQNEAQ. CDR3 in amino acids: CASSLAWGRNEKLFF. CDR3 DNA: TGTGCCAGCAGCTTAGCGTGGGGGAGAAATGAAAAACTGTTTTTT.

The V and J genes are TRBV2 and TRBJ2-7; D not certain. CDR1 and CDR2 from the germline V gene are SNHLY and FYNNEI. The germline V and J ends were trimmed by 7 bases and 2 bases, with 9 bases remaining between them. The CDR3 totals 12 residues. CDR3 nucleotide sequence: TGTGCCAGCACCCGTACTGCCTACGAGCAGTACTTC. Its protein is CASTRTAYEQYF.

This chain connects TRBV7-9 to TRBJ2-5; 15 nucleotides line up with TRBD2. The CDR3 sequence is 18 residues long. J was trimmed by 4 bases and V by 1 base; bases with no gene match: 7. CDR1 is SEHNR, CDR2 FQNEAQ, per germline (reference sequence). CDR3 residues: CASSLGTSGGAEGETQYF. CDR3 in DNA: TGTGCCAGCAGCTTAGGGACTAGCGGGGGGGCCGAGGGAGAGACCCAGTACTTC. The variable domain in full, completed from reference TRBV7-9 and TRBJ2-5, reads DTGVSQNPRHKITKRGQNVTFRCDPISEHNRLYWYRQTLGQGPEFLTYFQNEAQLEKSRLLSDRFSAERPKGSFSTLEIQRTEQGDSAMYLCASSLGTSGGAEGETQYFGPGTRLLVL.

This chain links TRBV18 with TRBJ1-3; unclear D gene. Germline CDR1 and CDR2: KGHSH and LQKENI. The CDR3 covers 18 residues. The V gene lost 5 bases and the J gene lost 0 bases, with 20 bases spanning the gap. Here the CDR3 DNA reads TGTGCCAGCTCATCTTTAAGAGCGGCAATAGACTCTGGAAACACCATATATTTT. This encodes CASSSLRAAIDSGNTIYF.

V is TRBV5-7 and J is TRBJ2-1; 7 bases align to TRBD2. TRBV5-7 is an open reading frame whose function is uncertain. The trim removed 3 bases at V and 6 bases at J, leaving 9 bases unmatched. This CDR3 is 15 amino acids long. CDR3 nucleotides: TGTGCCAGCAGCTGGGGACTACCACCTGGCAATGAGCAGTTCTTC. This sequence encodes CASSWGLPPGNEQFF.

The rearrangement joins TRBV7-8 to TRBJ2-7, with a tentative D call TRBD1 (6 bases). The germline CDR1 and CDR2 sequences are SGHVS and FQNEAQ. Trimming removed 2 bases at V and 3 bases at J, with 20 bases between. This CDR3 comprises 17 residues. As DNA, the CDR3 is TGTGCCAGCAGCTTATCAATATCGGCAACAGGGAGCTACGAGCAGTACGTC. It is translated as CASSLSISATGSYEQYV.